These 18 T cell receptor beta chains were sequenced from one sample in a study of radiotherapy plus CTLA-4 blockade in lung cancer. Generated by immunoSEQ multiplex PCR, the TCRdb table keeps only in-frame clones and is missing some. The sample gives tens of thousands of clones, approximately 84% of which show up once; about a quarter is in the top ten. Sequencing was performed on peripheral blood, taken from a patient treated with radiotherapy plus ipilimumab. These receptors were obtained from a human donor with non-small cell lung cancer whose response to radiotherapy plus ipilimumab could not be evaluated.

The CDR3 loop is CASSLITVLNQPQHF. The CDR3 DNA is TGTGCCAGCAGCTTGATCACAGTGCTCAATCAGCCCCAGCATTTT. The J gene is TRBJ1-5, the V gene TRBV5-8; D uncertain. The CDR3 runs to 15 residues. Per the germline V gene, CDR1 is SGHTS and CDR2 is YDEGEE. Trimming removed 1 base from V and 3 bases from J, with 11 bases in between.

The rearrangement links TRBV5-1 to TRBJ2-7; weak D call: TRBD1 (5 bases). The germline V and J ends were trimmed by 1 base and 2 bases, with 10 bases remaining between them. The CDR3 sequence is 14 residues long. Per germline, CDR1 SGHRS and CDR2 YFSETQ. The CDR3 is CASSLRQGTYEQYF. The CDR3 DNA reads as TGCGCCAGCAGCTTGAGGCAGGGCACCTACGAGCAGTACTTC.

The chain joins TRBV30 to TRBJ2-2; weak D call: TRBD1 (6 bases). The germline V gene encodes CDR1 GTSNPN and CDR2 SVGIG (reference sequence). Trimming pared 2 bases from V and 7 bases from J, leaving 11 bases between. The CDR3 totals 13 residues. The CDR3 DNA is TGTGCCTGGAGTTGGGGGCAAGGCGGGGAGCTGTTTTTT. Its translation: CAWSWGQGGELFF.

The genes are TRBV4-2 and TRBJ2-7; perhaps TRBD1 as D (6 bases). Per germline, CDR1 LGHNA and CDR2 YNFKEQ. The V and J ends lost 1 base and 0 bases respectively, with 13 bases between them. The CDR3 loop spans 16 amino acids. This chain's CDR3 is CASSQASGTSSYEQYF. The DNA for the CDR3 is TGTGCCAGCAGCCAAGCATCTGGGACAAGCTCCTACGAGCAGTACTTC.

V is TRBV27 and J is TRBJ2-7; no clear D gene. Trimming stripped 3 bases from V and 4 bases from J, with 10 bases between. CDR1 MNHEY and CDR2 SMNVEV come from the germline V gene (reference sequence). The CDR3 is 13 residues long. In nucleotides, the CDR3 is TGTGCCAGCAGTTTTGGAGTGTGGTACGAGCAGTACTTC. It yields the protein CASSFGVWYEQYF.

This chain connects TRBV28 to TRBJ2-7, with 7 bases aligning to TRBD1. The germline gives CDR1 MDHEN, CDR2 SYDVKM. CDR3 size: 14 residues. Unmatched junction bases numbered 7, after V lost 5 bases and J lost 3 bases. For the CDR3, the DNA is TGTGCCAGCAGTCCGGGACAGTGGGGCTACGAGCAGTACTTC. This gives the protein CASSPGQWGYEQYF.

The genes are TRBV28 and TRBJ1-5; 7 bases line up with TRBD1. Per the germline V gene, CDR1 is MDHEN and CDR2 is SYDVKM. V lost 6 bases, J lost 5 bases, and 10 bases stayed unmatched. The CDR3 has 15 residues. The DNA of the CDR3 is TGTGCCAGCAGGACCGACAGGGCGTGGGATCAGCCCCAGCATTTT. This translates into CASRTDRAWDQPQHF. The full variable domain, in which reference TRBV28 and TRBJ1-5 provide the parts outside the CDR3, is DVKVTQSSRYLVKRTGEKVFLECVQDMDHENMFWYRQDPGLGLRLIYFSYDVKMKEKGDIPEGYSVSREKKERFSLILESASTNQTSMYLCASRTDRAWDQPQHFGDGTRLSIL.

The CDR3 nucleotides are TGTGCCAGCAGTTCGCGCGGTTCCGGTTCACCCCTCCACTTT. Translation gives CASSSRGSGSPLHF. V gene TRBV28 combines with J gene TRBJ1-6, with unresolved D. The CDR3 totals 14 residues. The V gene's germline CDR1 is MDHEN and CDR2 SYDVKM. The V end was cut by 4 bases, the J end by 9 bases, with 13 bases between.

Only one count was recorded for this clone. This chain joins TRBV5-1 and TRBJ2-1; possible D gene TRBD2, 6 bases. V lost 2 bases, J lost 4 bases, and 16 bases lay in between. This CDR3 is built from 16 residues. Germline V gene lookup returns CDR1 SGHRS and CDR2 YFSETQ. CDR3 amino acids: CASSFSYGREYNEQFF. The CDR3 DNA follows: TGCGCCAGCAGCTTCTCTTACGGGAGAGAATACAATGAGCAGTTCTTC.

CDR3 protein: CASSLAPSGGTGELFF. The DNA of the CDR3 is TGTGCCAGCAGCTTGGCTCCTAGCGGGGGAACCGGGGAGCTGTTTTTT. The V and J genes are TRBV5-4 and TRBJ2-2; 10 bases are shared with TRBD2. Germline assignment: CDR1 SGHNT and CDR2 YYREEE (reference sequence). Trimming at V came to 0 bases and at J to 5 bases, leaving 4 bases not matched to a gene. The CDR3 is made up of 16 amino acids.

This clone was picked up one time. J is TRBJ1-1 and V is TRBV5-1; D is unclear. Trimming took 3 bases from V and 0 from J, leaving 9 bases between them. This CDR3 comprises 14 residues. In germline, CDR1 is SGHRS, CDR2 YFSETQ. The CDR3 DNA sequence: TGCGCCAGCAGCTCCGGAGGGATGAACACTGAAGCTTTCTTT. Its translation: CASSSGGMNTEAFF.

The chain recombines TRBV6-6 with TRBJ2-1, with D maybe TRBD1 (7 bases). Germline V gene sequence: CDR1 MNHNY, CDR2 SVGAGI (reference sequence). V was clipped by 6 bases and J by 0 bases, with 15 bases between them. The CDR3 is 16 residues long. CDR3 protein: CASSPSGGSSYNEQFF. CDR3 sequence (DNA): TGTGCCAGCAGCCCGTCAGGGGGGAGCTCCTACAATGAGCAGTTCTTC.

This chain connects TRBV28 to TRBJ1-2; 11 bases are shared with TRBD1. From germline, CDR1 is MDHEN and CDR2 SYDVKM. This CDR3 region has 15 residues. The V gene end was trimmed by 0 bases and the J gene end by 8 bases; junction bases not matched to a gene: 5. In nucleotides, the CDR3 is TGTGCCAGCAGTTTATGGGACAGGGGGCTCGGGGGCTACACCTTC. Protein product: CASSLWDRGLGGYTF.

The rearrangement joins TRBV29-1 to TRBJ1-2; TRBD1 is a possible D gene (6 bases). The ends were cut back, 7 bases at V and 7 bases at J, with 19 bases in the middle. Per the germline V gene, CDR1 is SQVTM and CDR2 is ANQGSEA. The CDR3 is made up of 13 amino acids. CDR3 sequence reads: CSGGTSSPTGYTF. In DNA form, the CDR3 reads TGCAGCGGGGGGACATCCTCACCCACTGGCTACACCTTC. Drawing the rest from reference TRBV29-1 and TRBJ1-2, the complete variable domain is SAVISQKPSRDICQRGTSLTIQCQVDSQVTMMFWYRQQPGQSLTLIATANQGSEATYESGFVIDKFPISRPNLTFSTLTVSNMSPEDSSIYLCSGGTSSPTGYTFGSGTRLTVV.

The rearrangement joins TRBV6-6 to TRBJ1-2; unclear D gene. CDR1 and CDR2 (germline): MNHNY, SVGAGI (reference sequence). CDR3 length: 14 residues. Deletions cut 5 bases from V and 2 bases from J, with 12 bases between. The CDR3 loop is CASSLRGENYGYTF. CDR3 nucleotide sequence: TGTGCCAGCAGTCTACGAGGAGAGAACTATGGCTACACCTTC.

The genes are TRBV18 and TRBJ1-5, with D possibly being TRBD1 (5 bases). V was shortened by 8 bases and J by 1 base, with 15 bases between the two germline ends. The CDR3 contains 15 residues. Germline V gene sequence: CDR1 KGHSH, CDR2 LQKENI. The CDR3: CASPSSGLSNQPQHF. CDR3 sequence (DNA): TGTGCCAGCCCATCGTCAGGGTTAAGCAATCAGCCCCAGCATTTT.

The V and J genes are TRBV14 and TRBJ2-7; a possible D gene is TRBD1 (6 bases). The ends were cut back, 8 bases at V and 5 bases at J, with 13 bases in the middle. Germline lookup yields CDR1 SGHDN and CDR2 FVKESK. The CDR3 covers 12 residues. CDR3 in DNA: TGTGCCAGCGGCACAGGGCCCCACGAGCAGTACTTC. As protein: CASGTGPHEQYF.

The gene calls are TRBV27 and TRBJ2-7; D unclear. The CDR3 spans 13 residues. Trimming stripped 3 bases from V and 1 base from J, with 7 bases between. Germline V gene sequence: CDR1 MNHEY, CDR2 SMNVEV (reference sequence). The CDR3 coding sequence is TGTGCCAGCAGTTTGGGCACGTCCTACGAGCAGTACTTC. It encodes CASSLGTSYEQYF.